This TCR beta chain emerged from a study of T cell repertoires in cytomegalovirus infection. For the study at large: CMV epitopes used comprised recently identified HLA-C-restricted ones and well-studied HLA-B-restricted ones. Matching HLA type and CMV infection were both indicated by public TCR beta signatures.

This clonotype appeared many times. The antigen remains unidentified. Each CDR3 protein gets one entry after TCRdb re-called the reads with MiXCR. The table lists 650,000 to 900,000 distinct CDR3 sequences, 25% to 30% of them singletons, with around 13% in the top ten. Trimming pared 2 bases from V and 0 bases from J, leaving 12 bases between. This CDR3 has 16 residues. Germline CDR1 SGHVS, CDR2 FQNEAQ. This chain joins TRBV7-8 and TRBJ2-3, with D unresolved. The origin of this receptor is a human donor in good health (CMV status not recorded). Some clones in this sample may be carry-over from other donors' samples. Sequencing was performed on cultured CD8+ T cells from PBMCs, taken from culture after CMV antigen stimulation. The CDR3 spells CASSLFGRASTDTQYF. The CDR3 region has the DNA TGTGCCAGCAGCTTATTCGGAAGGGCGAGCACAGATACGCAGTATTTT.